Listed below are T cell receptor beta chains from one sample, sequenced in a study of blood T cell repertoires in COVID-19. TCRdb's copy holds only in-frame clones and misses some; the assay was immunoSEQ multiplex PCR. This sample has 120,000 or so clones; less than 90% occur once, and the top ten carry approximately 1.8%. The sample taken for sequencing was peripheral blood. The receptors were sampled from a man in his 70s with acute or convalescent COVID-19. The CDR3 runs from the conserved cysteine through the conserved F or W. Fields, in order: D gene, J gene, clone size, V gene, CDR3 DNA, CDR3 protein. A D gene is named only where the DNA matches it firmly. Only some rows state a clone size, as once, few, many or a class for expanded clones.

>TRBD2|TRBJ2-1|NA|TRBV7-9
TGTGCCAGCAGCACCCAAGCGGGGGGGGGCGACAATGAGCAGTTCTTC
CASSTQAGGGDNEQFF
>NA|TRBJ1-1|NA|TRBV28
TGTGCCAGCTCAGCCCGGGGTACTGAAGCTTTCTTT
CASSARGTEAFF
>NA|TRBJ2-1|NA|TRBV3-1/TRBV3-2
TGTGCCAGCAGCCAAGGCCGGGGCTCCTACAATGAGCAGTTCTTC
CASSQGRGSYNEQFF
>TRBD1|TRBJ1-2|once|TRBV19
TGTGCCAGTAGTTTACAGGGGGCGCGTGGCTACACCTTC
CASSLQGARGYTF
>NA|TRBJ1-6|NA|TRBV21-1
TGTGCCAGCAGCATAGGGGGGGCGCAGGAAAGATCACCCCTCCACTTT
CASSIGGAQERSPLHF
>TRBD2|TRBJ2-7|NA|TRBV10-2
TGCGCCAGCAGTGATAGCGGGGGCACCTACGAGCAGTACTTC
CASSDSGGTYEQYF
>TRBD1|TRBJ1-1|NA|TRBV11-2
TGTGCCAGCAGCAGGGGACAGGCCATCCAAGACACTGAAGCTTTCTTT
CASSRGQAIQDTEAFF
>TRBD1|TRBJ1-5|once|TRBV18
TGTGCCAGCTCACTGGGACAGCACAATCAGCCCCAGCATTTT
CASSLGQHNQPQHF
>TRBD2|TRBJ2-3|NA|TRBV10-1
TGCGCCAGCAGCTCCACGGGACTAGTCGAAGGAGGTTTGCAGTATTTT
CASSSTGLVEGGLQYF
>TRBD2|TRBJ2-5|NA|TRBV3-1/TRBV3-2
TGTGCCAGCAGCCCCCTATGGGCGGGGGTCGAAGAGACCCAGTACTTC
CASSPLWAGVEETQYF
>TRBD1|TRBJ1-2|medium-sized|TRBV11-2
TGTGCCAGCAGCTTCCAGGGGGGAAGATATGGCTACACCTTC
CASSFQGGRYGYTF
>NA|TRBJ2-7|NA|TRBV6-5
TGTGCCAGCAGATACGGACTAGGGGGGGACTACGAGCAGTACTTC
CASRYGLGGDYEQYF
>NA|TRBJ2-3|NA|TRBV9
TGTGCCAGCAGCGTAACTACCGGGACAACCACAGATACGCAGTATTTT
CASSVTTGTTTDTQYF
>NA|TRBJ2-5|NA|TRBV5-1
TGCGCCAGCAGCTTCCCCACAGGAGACCTCAAAGAGACCCAGTACTTC
CASSFPTGDLKETQYF
>NA|TRBJ1-4|NA|TRBV6-5
TGTGCCAGCAGACTGGCGGGCCTCAATGAAAAACTGTTTTTT
CASRLAGLNEKLFF
>NA|TRBJ2-7|NA|TRBV12-3/TRBV12-4
TGTGCCAGCAGTTTAATCGCCTACGAGCAGTACTTC
CASSLIAYEQYF
>NA|TRBJ1-1|few|TRBV7-9
TGTGCCAGCAGCCCACAGGCACGGGCGAACACTGAAGCTTTCTTT
CASSPQARANTEAFF
>NA|TRBJ2-2|NA|TRBV5-1
TGCGCCAGCAGCCGGGACTTCACCGGGGAGCTGTTTTTT
CASSRDFTGELFF
>NA|TRBJ2-7|NA|TRBV27
TGTGCCAGCAGTTTGGCCGAGCAGTACTTC
CASSLAEQYF
>NA|TRBJ2-5|NA|TRBV11-2
TGTGCCAGCAGCTTAGTGACAGGCCAAGAGACCCAGTACTTC
CASSLVTGQETQYF
>NA|TRBJ1-1|NA|TRBV4-1
TGCGCCAGCAGCCAAGGCGTAGACAGCACTGAAGCTTTCTTT
CASSQGVDSTEAFF
>NA|TRBJ1-3|NA|TRBV7-6
TGTGCCAGCAGCCCCCAGGGGACTGGAAACACCATATATTTT
CASSPQGTGNTIYF